Following are 32 T cell receptor beta chains from one sample sequenced in a study of blood T cells in healthy people across ages. Next came a second PCR, run for about 6 to 12 cycles, which used a sample-barcoded 5' primer along with a J-beta primer mix. TCRdb re-called the 5' RACE reads through MiXCR, storing one row per CDR3 protein. Of 1.5 million or so distinct CDR3 sequences listed, roughly 43% are singletons. Sequenced input: blood. The receptors were sampled from a woman between 18 and 29 years old in good health.

The rearrangement links TRBV6-1 to TRBJ1-5, with TRBD1 as a possible D gene (5 bases). Trimming took 3 bases from V and 5 from J, leaving 14 bases between them. Germline-derived CDR1 and CDR2 are MNHNS and SASEGT. The CDR3 extends over 15 amino acids. The CDR3 DNA follows: TGTGCCAGCAGTGAGGGGGTTCGGGGGGATCAGCCCCAGCATTTT. Protein sequence: CASSEGVRGDQPQHF.

As to this clonotype: Sequence at one end of the junction differs from germline and may be a read error. This chain links TRBV9 with TRBJ1-2; D not certain. The CDR3 covers 13 residues. Germline V lookup: CDR1 SGDLS, CDR2 YYNGEE. The CDR3 nucleotides are TGTGCCAGCAGCGTAGGAGGAGGCTATGGCCACACCTTC. This codes for CASSVGGGYGHTF. Using reference TRBV9 and TRBJ1-2 for the parts outside the CDR3, the full variable domain is DSGVTQTPKHLITATGQRVTLRCSPRSGDLSVYWYQQSLDQGLQFLIQYYNGEERAKGNILERFSAQQFPDLHSELNLSSLELGDSALYFCASSVGGGYGHTFGSGTRLTVV.

The V and J genes are TRBV27 and TRBJ1-4; 8 nucleotides match TRBD1. Germline values: CDR1 MNHEY, CDR2 SMNVEV (reference sequence). CDR3 size: 14 residues. V trimming: 5 bases; J trimming: 8 bases; junction bases outside the gene matches: 7. In DNA form, the CDR3 reads TGTGCCAGCAGTCTACAGGGGGACGGGGAAAAACTGTTTTTT. It yields the protein CASSLQGDGEKLFF.

The J gene is TRBJ2-5, the V gene TRBV9; 11 bases align to TRBD2. This CDR3 region has 16 residues. Germline V gene sequence: CDR1 SGDLS, CDR2 YYNGEE. V was clipped by 4 bases and J by 2 bases; unmatched bases: 7. The CDR3 nucleotides are TGTGCCAGCAGCATCACCGGGACTAGCGGTCAAGAGACCCAGTACTTC. Its protein is CASSITGTSGQETQYF.

The chain links TRBV4-3 to TRBJ2-3; 8 nucleotides align to TRBD2. In germline, CDR1 is LGHNA, CDR2 YSLEER. The CDR3 has 16 amino acids. The trim removed 1 base at V and 4 bases at J, leaving 7 bases unmatched. The CDR3 region has the DNA TGCGCCAGCAGCCAAGGCTATGGCGGGGGGCCAGATACGCAGTATTTT. Translation gives CASSQGYGGGPDTQYF.

The gene calls are TRBV20-1 and TRBJ1-5; no clear D. Per the germline V gene, CDR1 is DFQATT and CDR2 is SNEGSKA (reference sequence). The V end lost 3 bases, the J end lost 0 bases, and 9 bases lay between the germline ends. This CDR3 has 14 amino acids. CDR3 nucleotide sequence: TGCAGTGCTAGCCCCGGGATTAGCAATCAGCCCCAGCATTTT. Protein sequence: CSASPGISNQPQHF.

The chain employs TRBV4-3 and TRBJ1-1; D is uncertain. Germline V gene sequence: CDR1 LGHNA, CDR2 YSLEER. The V and J ends lost 4 bases and 6 bases respectively, with 15 bases between them. This CDR3 region has 14 residues. The CDR3 bases are TGCGCCAGCAGCCTGGTATGGGGTGTCCCTGAAGCTTTCTTT. This gives the protein CASSLVWGVPEAFF.

This clonotype was detected a few times. V usage is TRBV12-3 or TRBV12-4 and J usage is TRBJ2-3, with 11 bases lining up with TRBD2. V gave up 6 bases and J gave up 4 bases; unmatched junction bases: 12. The CDR3 has 17 amino acids. CDR3 in amino acids: CASSRPVTSGGSDTQYF. The CDR3 DNA is TGTGCCAGCAGCCGCCCCGTAACTAGCGGGGGCTCAGATACGCAGTATTTT.

This chain joins TRBV5-6 and TRBJ2-3, with D perhaps matching TRBD1 (6 bases). The CDR3 contains 17 residues. V was shortened by 4 bases and J by 2 bases, with 20 bases between the two germline ends. Germline-derived CDR1 and CDR2 are SGHDT and YYEEEE. The CDR3 DNA sequence: TGTGCCAGCAGCCAATACGGGACAAGGGTATACACAGATACGCAGTATTTT. Translating gives CASSQYGTRVYTDTQYF.

This clonotype was seen a few times. The chain has TRBV20-1 and TRBJ2-5; 9 nucleotides align to TRBD2. The germline CDR1 and CDR2 sequences are DFQATT and SNEGSKA (reference sequence). With V trimmed by 4 bases and J by 11 bases, 11 bases remained unmatched. The CDR3 has 13 residues. The CDR3 region is CSATSGEYNEQYF. The CDR3 DNA is TGCAGTGCTACTAGCGGGGAGTACAATGAGCAGTACTTC.

The V call is TRBV5-5, the J call TRBJ2-5; unclear D gene. This CDR3 contains 16 residues. Germline CDR1 is SGHKS and CDR2 is YYEKEE (reference sequence). The V gene lost 0 bases and the J gene lost 0 bases, with 12 bases spanning the gap. CDR3: CASSLARLGNQETQYF. CDR3 DNA: TGTGCCAGCAGCTTGGCCCGTTTGGGGAACCAAGAGACCCAGTACTTC.

J is TRBJ1-1 and V is TRBV9; TRBD1 might be the D (5 bases). The CDR3 length is 13 residues. V was trimmed by 5 bases and J by 4 bases, leaving 12 bases between them. Germline V CDR1 and CDR2: SGDLS, YYNGEE. The CDR3, as DNA: TGTGCCAGCAGTGCGGGGGGTAGCACTGAAGCTTTCTTT. Translated, it gives CASSAGGSTEAFF.

The genes are TRBV5-1 and TRBJ2-3; D is ambiguous. The V and J ends lost 7 bases and 2 bases respectively, with 11 bases between them. This CDR3 is built from 13 residues. CDR1 and CDR2 (germline): SGHRS, YFSETQ. Here the CDR3 DNA reads TGCGCCAGCCGAGGAAAAACCACAGATACGCAGTATTTT. It specifies CASRGKTTDTQYF.

A word on this clonotype: Relative to the germline gene, one junction end is altered; a read error may explain this. DNA of the CDR3: TGTGCCAGCAGTGATAGCGGGAGTGATGAGCGGTTCTTC. Encoded protein: CASSDSGSDERFF. This chain uses TRBV6-1 with TRBJ2-1, with 9 positions matching TRBD2. Germline CDR1 and CDR2: MNHNS and SASEGT. The CDR3 loop spans 13 amino acids.

This clonotype was seen only a few times. The chain couples TRBV4-3 to TRBJ2-2, with D unresolved. This CDR3 contains 15 residues. Germline V gene lookup returns CDR1 LGHNA and CDR2 YSLEER. Trimming took off 0 bases at V and 0 bases at J, with 5 bases between the two ends. The CDR3 loop is CASSQDRANTGELFF. CDR3 coding DNA: TGCGCCAGCAGCCAAGACAGAGCGAACACCGGGGAGCTGTTTTTT.

In this sample, this clonotype turned up a few times. The gene calls are TRBV20-1 and TRBJ2-3; D is ambiguous. This CDR3 region has 11 residues. Germline loops: CDR1 DFQATT, CDR2 SNEGSKA (reference sequence). V lost 6 bases, J lost 7 bases, and 11 bases lay in between. CDR3 region: CSAHSTNTQYF. The DNA for the CDR3 is TGCAGTGCGCATTCCACGAATACGCAGTATTTT.

The chain is built from TRBV12-3 or TRBV12-4 and TRBJ2-1; 13 positions agree with TRBD2. This CDR3 is built from 18 residues. Trimming at V came to 1 base and at J to 6 bases, leaving 9 bases not matched to a gene. This CDR3 is CASSLEYTGLAGVNEQFF. The CDR3 nucleotides are TGTGCCAGCAGTTTAGAATATACCGGACTAGCGGGGGTCAATGAGCAGTTCTTC.

There are a few counts of this clonotype. The CDR3 here is CASSTRVGEQFF. The CDR3 region has the DNA TGTGCCAGCAGTACCAGGGTTGGTGAGCAGTTCTTC. The chain couples TRBV25-1 to TRBJ2-1; TRBD1 might be the D (5 bases). Trimming left V 5 bases short and J 9 bases short, with 11 bases between. The germline V gene has CDR1 MGHDK and CDR2 SYGVNS. CDR3 length: 12 amino acids.

The CDR3 DNA reads as TGTGCCAGCAGCTTAAGCGGGGGCCAAAATTACAATGAGCAGTTCTTC. Its protein product is CASSLSGGQNYNEQFF. This chain joins TRBV7-2 and TRBJ2-1; 8 bases line up with TRBD2. CDR1 is SGHTA and CDR2 is FQGNSA in the germline V gene. J gave up 4 bases and V 2 bases, and 7 bases lay outside the gene matches. The CDR3 length is 16 residues.

The genes are TRBV6-5 and TRBJ2-5, with TRBD1 matching over 7 bases. Germline loops: CDR1 MNHEY, CDR2 SVGAGI. Trimming took 5 bases from V and 7 from J; bases not matched to a gene: 10. There are 14 residues in the CDR3. The CDR3 nucleotides are TGTGCCAGCAGTCCTGACAGGGTCGATTGGACCCAGTACTTC. Encoded protein: CASSPDRVDWTQYF.

The chain recombines TRBV6-2 or TRBV6-3 with TRBJ2-1, with D possibly TRBD1 on 6 matching bases. The J call may be faulty, since TRBJ2-7 better matches the DNA end. The CDR3 runs to 17 residues. Germline-derived CDR1 and CDR2 are MNHEY and SVGEGT. The CDR3 DNA follows: TGTGCCAGCAGTCCTGCAGGGGTTCGGGCGGCCTACAATGAGCAGTACTTC. It encodes CASSPAGVRAAYNEQYF.

The rearrangement uses TRBV7-9 and TRBJ2-1; TRBD1 matches at 12 bases. The germline CDR1 and CDR2 sequences are SEHNR and FQNEAQ (reference sequence). V dropped 5 bases and J dropped 2; count of bases not matched to a gene: 13. The CDR3 spans 19 residues. The CDR3 region has the DNA TGTGCCAGCAGCCGAGGGGGACAGGGGGCCCTAAATCCCTACAATGAGCAGTTCTTC. This codes for CASSRGGQGALNPYNEQFF.

The chain joins TRBV18 to TRBJ1-4, with no clear D. The V and J ends lost 1 base and 7 bases respectively, with 7 bases between them. The CDR3 sequence is 13 residues long. CDR1 is KGHSH, CDR2 LQKENI, per germline. The CDR3 spells CASSPQAAEKLFF. The CDR3 coding sequence is TGTGCCAGCTCACCACAGGCGGCTGAAAAACTGTTTTTT. The full variable domain, completed using reference TRBV18 and TRBJ1-4, is NAGVMQNPRHLVRRRGQEARLRCSPMKGHSHVYWYRQLPEEGLKFMVYLQKENIIDESGMPKERFSAEFPKEGPSILRIQQVVRGDSAAYFCASSPQAAEKLFFGSGTQLSVL.

Only a few counts were recorded for this clonotype. The chain couples TRBV28 to TRBJ2-7; D is possibly TRBD2 (5 bases). The germline V and J ends were trimmed by 4 bases and 2 bases, with 15 bases remaining between them. This CDR3 has 15 amino acids. Germline V lookup: CDR1 MDHEN, CDR2 SYDVKM. The CDR3: CASSSGGPLTYEQYF. CDR3 DNA sequence: TGTGCCAGCAGTTCTGGCGGGCCTCTCACCTACGAGCAGTACTTC.

This clonotype was seen more than once but under ten times. The V and J genes are TRBV10-3 and TRBJ1-4; D is unclear. The CDR3 extends over 16 amino acids. Germline V gene lookup returns CDR1 ENHRY and CDR2 SYGVKD. Trimming removed 0 bases at V and 2 bases at J, with 10 bases between. The chain's CDR3 is CAISESLDFTNEKLFF. The CDR3 DNA reads TGTGCCATCAGTGAGTCGCTGGATTTCACTAATGAAAAACTGTTTTTT.

The CDR3 here is CASSLGQRSDTQYF. In nucleotides, the CDR3 is TGTGCCAGCAGCTTAGGACAGAGGTCAGATACGCAGTATTTT. The chain joins TRBV11-2 to TRBJ2-3; weak D call: TRBD1 (5 bases). The CDR3 is 14 amino acids. Trimming removed 1 base at V and 4 bases at J, with 9 bases between. The V gene's germline CDR1 is SGHAT and CDR2 FQNNGV.

The CDR3 is CASTSQGRVMNTEAFF. CDR3 in DNA: TGTGCCAGCACCAGCCAAGGGAGGGTCATGAACACTGAAGCTTTCTTT. This sequence joins TRBV7-2 and TRBJ1-1; D gene unclear. CDR1 is SGHTA and CDR2 is FQGNSA in the germline V gene. The V and J ends lost 7 bases and 0 bases respectively, with 18 bases between them. There are 16 residues in the CDR3.

This clonotype was detected only a few times. The chain combines TRBV9 with TRBJ2-3; 13 bases agree with TRBD2. The CDR3 has 16 residues. The V segment lost 0 bases and the J segment 5 bases; nucleotides outside the gene matches: 3. In germline, CDR1 is SGDLS, CDR2 YYNGEE. This chain's CDR3 is CASSVGRTSGRDTQYF. CDR3 nucleotides: TGTGCCAGCAGCGTAGGCCGGACTAGCGGGAGAGATACGCAGTATTTT. The full variable domain, in which reference TRBV9 and TRBJ2-3 provide the parts outside the CDR3, is DSGVTQTPKHLITATGQRVTLRCSPRSGDLSVYWYQQSLDQGLQFLIQYYNGEERAKGNILERFSAQQFPDLHSELNLSSLELGDSALYFCASSVGRTSGRDTQYFGPGTRLTVL.

V and J are TRBV20-1 and TRBJ2-7, with TRBD1 matching 8 bases. V was pared by 5 bases and J by 2 bases, with 5 bases of the junction left unmatched. This CDR3 is 13 amino acids long. Germline CDR1 reads DFQATT; CDR2 reads SNEGSKA (reference sequence). The CDR3 loop reads CSAAQGVTYEQYF. The CDR3 DNA follows: TGCAGTGCTGCACAGGGGGTTACCTACGAGCAGTACTTC.

Many counts were recorded for this clonotype. The chain employs TRBV5-5 and TRBJ2-5; D is ambiguous. V gave up 5 bases and J gave up 1 base, with 9 bases separating them. The germline CDR1 and CDR2 sequences are SGHKS and YYEKEE (reference sequence). The CDR3 extends over 13 amino acids. The CDR3 here is CASSSPAQETQYF. CDR3 nucleotide sequence: TGTGCCAGCAGTTCCCCGGCCCAAGAGACCCAGTACTTC.

V gene TRBV7-2 combines with J gene TRBJ1-6, with TRBD1 as a possible D gene (6 bases). This CDR3 contains 14 residues. Trimming cost V 2 bases and J 7 bases, with 9 bases left between them. Germline CDR1 and CDR2: SGHTA and FQGNSA. The CDR3 DNA sequence: TGTGCCAGCAGCTTACGGGGACACAATTCACCCCTCCACTTT. Protein product: CASSLRGHNSPLHF.

This sequence joins TRBV12-3 or TRBV12-4 and TRBJ2-1; 10 nucleotides agree with TRBD2. The CDR3 is made up of 21 amino acids. With 3 bases clipped from V and 3 bases from J, the junction kept 20 bases outside the gene matches. CDR3 coding DNA: TGTGCCAGCAGTTTTTCAGGGGGAGGGTTCACTAGCGGGATAGACTACAATGAGCAGTTCTTC. Its translation: CASSFSGGGFTSGIDYNEQFF.